The 10 T cell receptor beta chains below all came from one sample that was sequenced in a study of blood T cell repertoires in COVID-19. Sequencing used immunoSEQ multiplex PCR; TCRdb keeps in-frame clones, though not all of them. The profile shows almost 200,000 clones, 89% of them singletons. Sequenced input: PBMCs or T cells enriched from blood (not recorded which). These receptors were collected from a woman between 18 and 30 years old who had recovered from COVID-19.

This clone is a singleton in its sample. CDR3 protein: CASSHPLRGETQYF. DNA for the CDR3: TGCGCCAGCAGCCACCCCTTGCGGGGAGAGACCCAGTACTTC. This chain joins TRBV5-1 and TRBJ2-5; D is possibly TRBD2 (6 bases). This CDR3 is 14 amino acids long. Germline CDR1 reads SGHRS; CDR2 reads YFSETQ. The V and J ends lost 4 bases and 4 bases respectively, with 14 bases between them. The full variable domain, its missing parts supplied by reference TRBV5-1 and TRBJ2-5, is KAGVTQTPRYLIKTRGQQVTLSCSPISGHRSVSWYQQTPGQGLQFLFEYFSETQRNKGNFPGRFSGRQFSNSRSEMNVSTLELGDSALYLCASSHPLRGETQYFGPGTRLLVL.

V is TRBV6-1 and J is TRBJ2-7; TRBD1 matches at 7 bases. V shed 2 bases and J 7 bases; nucleotides not matched to a gene: 8. There are 14 residues in the CDR3. Germline assignment: CDR1 MNHNS and CDR2 SASEGT. CDR3 DNA sequence: TGTGCCAGCAGTGAATACCAGGGGGATAGGGAGCAGTACTTC. Amino acid sequence: CASSEYQGDREQYF.

The V call is TRBV27, the J call TRBJ2-1; no firm D call. This CDR3 spans 13 amino acids. The V end was cut by 7 bases, the J end by 2 bases, with 9 bases between. Germline CDR1 is MNHEY and CDR2 is SMNVEV (reference sequence). The CDR3 protein is CASTDNTYNEQFF. The CDR3 DNA follows: TGTGCCAGCACCGACAACACCTACAATGAGCAGTTCTTC.

The V gene is TRBV5-1, the J gene TRBJ1-2, with 7 nucleotides matching TRBD1. Germline V lookup: CDR1 SGHRS, CDR2 YFSETQ. V shed 2 bases, J shed 5 bases, and the junction held 6 bases outside the gene matches. The length of the CDR3 is 14 residues. CDR3 nucleotides: TGCGCCAGCAGCTTAGGAGGGGGCAAATATGGCTACACCTTC. Translated, it gives CASSLGGGKYGYTF. Looking up the rest from reference TRBV5-1 and TRBJ1-2 gives the full variable domain: KAGVTQTPRYLIKTRGQQVTLSCSPISGHRSVSWYQQTPGQGLQFLFEYFSETQRNKGNFPGRFSGRQFSNSRSEMNVSTLELGDSALYLCASSLGGGKYGYTFGSGTRLTVV.

This clone was found once. The CDR3, as DNA: TGTGCCAGCAGCTTAGACGGGTACGAGCAGTACTTC. It yields the protein CASSLDGYEQYF. The chain has TRBV13 and TRBJ2-7; D gene uncertain. The V gene's germline CDR1 is PRHDT and CDR2 FYEKMQ (reference sequence). The CDR3 length is 12 residues. The germline V and J ends were trimmed by 1 base and 4 bases, with 5 bases remaining between them.

This clone was recorded once. V gene TRBV6-1 combines with J gene TRBJ2-3, with 7 bases matching TRBD2. This CDR3 spans 16 amino acids. The ends lost 3 bases at V and 2 bases at J; junction bases unmatched: 8. CDR1 and CDR2 (germline): MNHNS, SASEGT. The CDR3 here is CASSDGKRGNTDTQYF. In nucleotides, the CDR3 is TGTGCCAGCAGTGATGGTAAGCGGGGTAACACAGATACGCAGTATTTT.

The J gene is TRBJ1-6, the V gene TRBV2; unclear D gene. The germline CDR1 and CDR2 sequences are SNHLY and FYNNEI. V shed 6 bases and J shed 9 bases, with 18 bases lying between them. The CDR3 is 15 residues long. The CDR3: CASRPGLVESSPLHF. The CDR3 DNA reads TGTGCCAGCAGACCCGGTCTCGTGGAGAGTTCACCCCTCCACTTT.

The V and J genes are TRBV9 and TRBJ2-2; TRBD2 might be the D (5 bases). CDR1 and CDR2 from the germline V gene are SGDLS and YYNGEE. The CDR3 is 14 residues long. Trimming removed 5 bases from V and 4 bases from J, with 12 bases in between. As DNA, the CDR3 is TGTGCCAGCAGTCGCGACTACCGCACCGGGGAGCTGTTTTTT. It yields the protein CASSRDYRTGELFF.

The chain carries TRBV7-6 and TRBJ1-3, with D possibly being TRBD1 (6 bases). With 0 bases removed from V and 0 bases from J, the gap between germline ends came to 12 bases. The V gene's germline CDR1 is SGHVS and CDR2 FNYEAQ. The CDR3 totals 17 residues. The CDR3 nucleotides are TGTGCCAGCAGCTTAGCGCAGGGGTTCTACTCTGGAAACACCATATATTTT. Residues: CASSLAQGFYSGNTIYF.

In this sample, this clone turned up once. This chain connects TRBV2 to TRBJ1-4; D call uncertain. This CDR3 has 14 residues. The V end was cut by 5 bases, the J end by 7 bases, with 14 bases between. Looked up from germline, CDR1 is SNHLY and CDR2 is FYNNEI. In nucleotides, the CDR3 is TGTGCCAGCAGTCGGAGCAATACGGGTGAAAAACTGTTTTTT. This sequence encodes CASSRSNTGEKLFF.